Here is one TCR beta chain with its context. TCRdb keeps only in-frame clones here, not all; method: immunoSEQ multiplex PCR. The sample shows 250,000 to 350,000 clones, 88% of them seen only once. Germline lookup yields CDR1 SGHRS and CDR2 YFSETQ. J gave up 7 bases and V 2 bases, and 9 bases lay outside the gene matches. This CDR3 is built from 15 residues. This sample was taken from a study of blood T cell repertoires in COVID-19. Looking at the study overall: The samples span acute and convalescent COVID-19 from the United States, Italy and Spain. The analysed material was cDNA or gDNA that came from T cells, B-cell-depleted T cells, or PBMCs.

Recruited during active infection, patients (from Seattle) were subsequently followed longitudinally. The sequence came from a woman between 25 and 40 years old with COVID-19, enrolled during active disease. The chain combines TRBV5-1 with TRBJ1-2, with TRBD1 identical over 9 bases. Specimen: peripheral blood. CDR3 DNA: TGCGCCAGCAGCTTTCCGGGACAGGGAATAGGTGGCTACACCTTC. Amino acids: CASSFPGQGIGGYTF. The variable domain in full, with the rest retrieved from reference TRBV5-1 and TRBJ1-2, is KAGVTQTPRYLIKTRGQQVTLSCSPISGHRSVSWYQQTPGQGLQFLFEYFSETQRNKGNFPGRFSGRQFSNSRSEMNVSTLELGDSALYLCASSFPGQGIGGYTFGSGTRLTVV.